These 19 T cell receptor beta chains share one sample of origin, sequenced in a study of T cell responses to AZD1222 COVID-19 vaccine. Profiling relied on immunoSEQ multiplex PCR, and the TCRdb table lists in-frame clones only, not all of them. The data contain about 140,000 clones, 84% of them singletons. The sample here was peripheral blood, taken on day 0 of AZD1222 vaccination. Receptor source: an adult in good health.

J is TRBJ2-3 and V is TRBV27, with 8 nucleotides matching TRBD1. The CDR3 has 14 residues. Trimming removed 6 bases from V and 5 bases from J; junction bases left unmatched: 7. The germline gives CDR1 MNHEY, CDR2 SMNVEV (reference sequence). The CDR3 reads CASSRGTGIDTQYF. The CDR3 coding sequence is TGTGCCAGCAGCCGCGGGACAGGCATAGATACGCAGTATTTT.

The CDR3: CASSDGARNTEAFF. The CDR3 DNA is TGCGCCAGCAGTGACGGCGCACGGAACACTGAAGCTTTCTTT. The chain uses TRBV10-1 and TRBJ1-1; D remains ambiguous. Trimming took off 3 bases at V and 1 base at J, with 9 bases between the two ends. Germline CDR1 is WNHNN and CDR2 is SYGVQD (reference sequence). The CDR3 is 14 amino acids.

This clone is a singleton in its sample. V is TRBV5-4 and J is TRBJ1-1, with D possibly TRBD1 on 6 matching bases. CDR3 size: 14 residues. V lost 3 bases to trimming and J lost 8 bases, with 17 bases between them. Germline lookup yields CDR1 SGHNT and CDR2 YYREEE (reference sequence). CDR3 region: CASSSNRAGAEAFF. The CDR3 nucleotides read TGTGCCAGCAGCTCGAACAGGGCGGGCGCGGAAGCTTTCTTT. Drawing the rest from reference TRBV5-4 and TRBJ1-1, the complete variable domain is ETGVTQSPTHLIKTRGQQVTLRCSSQSGHNTVSWYQQALGQGPQFIFQYYREEENGRGNFPPRFSGLQFPNYSSELNVNALELDDSALYLCASSSNRAGAEAFFGQGTRLTVV.

The chain carries TRBV4-1 and TRBJ1-6; D is undetermined. V lost 1 base and J 6 bases, leaving 7 bases between the germline ends. The CDR3 covers 14 residues. From germline, CDR1 is MGHRA and CDR2 YSYEKL. The CDR3 spells CASSQGAVNSPLHF. For the CDR3, the DNA is TGCGCCAGCAGCCAAGGTGCGGTTAATTCACCCCTCCACTTT.

The rearrangement joins TRBV7-3 to TRBJ1-2; TRBD1 might be the D (5 bases). CDR1 is SGHTA and CDR2 is FQGTGA in the germline V gene. The CDR3 loop spans 14 amino acids. V dropped 5 bases and J dropped 3 bases, with 13 bases sitting between them. The CDR3 region is CASSPGGGDYGYTF. The CDR3 DNA is TGTGCCAGCAGCCCCGGCGGAGGGGACTATGGCTACACCTTC.

The V and J genes are TRBV7-9 and TRBJ1-1; D might be TRBD1 (5 bases). The CDR3 has 13 amino acids. Germline V gene lookup returns CDR1 SEHNR and CDR2 FQNEAQ (reference sequence). Trimming pared 5 bases from V and 8 bases from J, leaving 15 bases between. CDR3: CASSPSRGGEAFF. The CDR3 DNA reads TGTGCCAGCAGCCCCTCCCGGGGGGGGGAAGCTTTCTTT.

This sequence joins TRBV11-2 and TRBJ2-4; 7 bases match TRBD2. Trimming cost V 1 base and J 1 base; bases outside gene matches: 7. This CDR3 is 17 amino acids long. Germline lookup yields CDR1 SGHAT and CDR2 FQNNGV. The CDR3 DNA sequence: TGTGCCAGCAGCTTAGTTGGGGGGGGACGGGCCAAAAACATTCAGTACTTC. It translates to CASSLVGGGRAKNIQYF.

V usage is TRBV3-1 (or the pseudogene TRBV3-2) and J usage is TRBJ1-3; the match to TRBD1 covers 7 bases. The germline CDR1 and CDR2 sequences are LGHDT and YNNKEL (reference sequence). V lost 6 bases to trimming and J lost 3 bases; unmatched junction nucleotides: 11. The CDR3 contains 16 residues. The DNA of the CDR3 is TGTGCCAGCAGATCAACAGTACAGGGGAATGGAAACACCATATATTTT. Protein product: CASRSTVQGNGNTIYF.

V and J are TRBV6-9 and TRBJ1-1; maybe TRBD1 (5 bases). Germline values: CDR1 MNHGY, CDR2 SVAAGI. Trimming stripped 3 bases from V and 5 bases from J, with 13 bases between. CDR3 length: 14 amino acids. The CDR3 DNA reads as TGTGCCAGCAGTTACAAGGGGCCGTCGACTGAAGCTTTCTTT. Translating it yields CASSYKGPSTEAFF.

This clone was counted once. The V gene is TRBV9, the J gene TRBJ2-1, with a possible D match to TRBD2 (6 bases). V was trimmed by 0 bases and J by 4 bases, leaving 14 bases between them. In germline, CDR1 is SGDLS, CDR2 YYNGEE. The CDR3 is 16 residues long. The CDR3 protein is CASSVGWGTRYNEQFF. CDR3 sequence (DNA): TGTGCCAGCAGCGTAGGATGGGGGACTCGGTACAATGAGCAGTTCTTC.

The chain couples TRBV5-5 to TRBJ2-1; 10 nucleotides align to TRBD2. V gave up 1 base and J gave up 5 bases; unmatched junction bases: 6. The germline V gene has CDR1 SGHKS and CDR2 YYEKEE (reference sequence). The CDR3 extends over 16 amino acids. The CDR3 DNA sequence: TGTGCCAGCAGCTTGTCCTCGGGACTAGCGAACAATGAGCAGTTCTTC. This translates into CASSLSSGLANNEQFF.

The rearrangement uses TRBV5-4 and TRBJ1-2; 10 bases align to TRBD1. The CDR3 runs 15 residues. The germline CDR1 and CDR2 sequences are SGHNT and YYREEE (reference sequence). V gave up 4 bases and J gave up 6 bases; unmatched junction bases: 9. CDR3 sequence: CASSVNDRGRDGYTF. The CDR3 DNA follows: TGTGCCAGCAGCGTAAACGACAGGGGGCGAGATGGCTACACCTTC.

J is TRBJ1-6 and V is TRBV2; D possibly corresponds to TRBD1 (6 bases). Looked up from germline, CDR1 is SNHLY and CDR2 is FYNNEI. The V and J ends lost 8 bases and 6 bases respectively, with 20 bases between them. This CDR3 spans 16 amino acids. CDR3 amino acids: CASDLQGRRVNSPLHF. The CDR3 DNA is TGTGCCAGCGACCTACAGGGTCGGCGGGTTAATTCACCCCTCCACTTT.

This chain joins TRBV9 and TRBJ1-2; TRBD1 agrees at 8 bases. The germline gives CDR1 SGDLS, CDR2 YYNGEE. This CDR3 contains 14 residues. The V gene end was trimmed by 0 bases and the J gene end by 6 bases; junction bases not matched to a gene: 4. CDR3 coding DNA: TGTGCCAGCAGCGTAGTACCAGGGGGCGATGGCTACACCTTC. It specifies CASSVVPGGDGYTF.

This chain joins TRBV11-1 and TRBJ1-4; 7 bases map to TRBD1. CDR3 length: 16 residues. The germline CDR1 and CDR2 sequences are SGHAT and FQDESV (reference sequence). J lost 0 bases, V lost 5 bases, and 6 bases had no gene match. The CDR3 reads CASSLGQVATNEKLFF. The CDR3 nucleotides are TGTGCCAGCAGCCTCGGACAGGTTGCAACTAATGAAAAACTGTTTTTT.

CDR3 in amino acids: CASGQTGEATEAFF. For the CDR3, the DNA is TGTGCTAGTGGTCAGACAGGGGAGGCCACTGAAGCTTTCTTT. The chain uses TRBV12-5 and TRBJ1-1; 8 nucleotides align to TRBD1. The J segment lost 4 bases and the V segment lost 5 bases, leaving 6 bases of the junction unmatched. CDR1 is LGHNT, CDR2 FRNRAP, per germline. The CDR3 has 14 residues.

V gene TRBV24-1 combines with J gene TRBJ2-4; D unclear. CDR3 size: 14 residues. Trimming pared 7 bases from V and 0 bases from J, leaving 9 bases between. CDR1 is KGHDR, CDR2 SFDVKD, per germline. CDR3 in DNA: TGTGCCACCAGCGCTGGGGTAGCCAAAAACATTCAGTACTTC. Translated: CATSAGVAKNIQYF.

The chain carries TRBV3-1 (or the pseudogene TRBV3-2) and TRBJ1-2, with D tentatively TRBD1 (5 bases). This CDR3 spans 15 amino acids. Per germline, CDR1 LGHDT and CDR2 YNNKEL (reference sequence). V dropped 3 bases and J dropped 3 bases, with 14 bases sitting between them. The DNA for the CDR3 is TGTGCCAGCAGCCAGGGACTCCAAGAACACTATGGCTACACCTTC. Protein: CASSQGLQEHYGYTF.

V gene TRBV24-1 combines with J gene TRBJ2-2; D possibly corresponds to TRBD1 (6 bases). Trimming removed 1 base at V and 4 bases at J, with 12 bases between. Germline CDR1 and CDR2: KGHDR and SFDVKD. The CDR3 extends over 16 amino acids. The chain's CDR3 is CATSDLRGSGTGELFF. CDR3 DNA sequence: TGTGCCACCAGTGATTTAAGGGGGTCGGGCACCGGGGAGCTGTTTTTT.